This T cell receptor (beta chain) is from a study of identical twins (dated by TCRdb to the mid-2010s). A note on the overall study: To test whether fetal clonotypes persist, the study used deep sequencing on TCR alpha and beta repertoires from monozygotic twins, unrelated adults of various ages, and cord blood. To rule out contamination, the twin experiments were replicated at different times with different library preparation protocols.

V and J are truncated by 2 bases and 7 bases respectively, leaving an intervening sequence of 9 bases. The CDR3 goes from the cysteine to the phenylalanine over 13 residues. The kept DNA is CDR3 alone, 39 bases in frame from the first base. Via the germline V gene (reference sequence), CDR1 is LGHDT and CDR2 YNNKEL. Points the paper makes about the study in general: Compared with coincidental sharing between unrelated individuals, out-of-frame TCR alpha sequences shared between twins had an excess of sequences with low generation probability. Abundant cord blood beta clonotypes carried fewer insertions; young adult naive repertoires showed a weaker similar trend, while memory repertoires showed none. Because the same donors could not be followed over many years, conclusions were based on cross-sectional statistical analysis. Recombination models systematically underestimated out-of-frame TCR alpha sharing in monozygotic twins but agreed with sharing between unrelated individuals. Zero-insertion analyses could be partly confounded by invariant T cells such as MAIT and iNKT, though diverse VJ usage argued against such confounding for most clonotypes. A weaker excess of twin sharing was found in beta out-of-frame sequences because the signal-to-noise ratio was lowered by fewer shared sequences.

The library was built by means of 5' RACE. Instrument used: Illumina HiSeq 2000. A universal primer binding site was added through template switching, and the final cDNA carried a unique molecular identifier so that TCR cDNA molecules could be counted accurately. Specific primers in the conserved constant-segment region were used to synthesize first-strand cDNA for the TCR alpha and beta chains. To control for contamination, each cDNA library was double barcoded with a SMART-Mk sample barcode plus Illumina barcodes. Two successive PCR steps introduced TruSeq adapter sequences along with Illumina sample barcodes. The TCR alpha and beta cDNA libraries were sequenced on the Illumina HiSeq platform using custom primers. Per the authors' processing: MiGEC processed the raw reads to extract unique molecular identifiers, while MiXCR was used to determine the CDR3 positions. Recombination models were inferred per individual with the repgenHMM and IGoR tools using an EM algorithm. The analysis of shared clonotypes was done with the tcR package in R, with sharing normalized by the product of cloneset sizes. To study raw recombination free of thymic and clonal selection effects, out-of-frame nonproductive sequences were analyzed. The public sequencing data were trimmed at Q25 with fastp and processed into clonotypes with MiXCR by TCRdb, which kept only in-frame beta chains. Each record represents a unique CDR3 protein, reported with the most common genes and DNA among its rows. TCRdb assigned the V and J calls; the authors' analysis was not used. Here the sample has roughly 350,000 distinct CDR3 sequences; approximately 8.8% occur a single time. The ten top clones hold approximately 8.9% of the sample.

Regarding this clonotype: Its antigen remains undetermined. Nothing much larger sits one base from this clone, and base qualities are not available.

Every donor was a healthy Caucasian. The researchers also sequenced three unrelated adults who were not twins: a male aged 18 to 29, a male aged 50 to 59, and a female aged 50 to 59. Miltenyi CD45RO+ enrichment and human naive T-cell isolation kits were used to isolate memory (CD45RO+) and naive T cells from PBMC. This clonotype originated in a woman in her 50s in good health. The chain was built from TRBV3-1 and TRBJ1-5; no confident D gene assignment can be made. Sequences were obtained from naive T cells sorted from blood. In light of the paper, this sample's cell subset or site label describes: cells isolated with a human naive T-cell isolation kit. DNA sequence: TGTGCCAGCAGCCAACTACCCGAGCAGCCCCAGCATTTT. It specifies CASSQLPEQPQHF.